This is a list of T cell receptor beta chains from one sample in a study of cytotoxic CD8 clonotypes in ibrutinib-treated CLL. Libraries were prepared by immunoSEQ multiplex PCR; TCRdb keeps only in-frame clonotypes and omits some of them. Of 68,000 or so clones listed, under 70% are singletons. The sequenced sample was PBMCs, obtained after 12 months of ibrutinib treatment. These receptors were collected from a human donor with chronic lymphocytic leukemia. Each CDR3 is given with its conserved first and last residue. A D gene is named only where the DNA matches it firmly. Clone sizes are given selectively: once, few, many, or a class where the clone is expanded.

clone_size: .; d_call: TRBD2; j_call: TRBJ2-7; v_call: TRBV2; cdr3_aa: CAGWGGTAGYEQYF; cdr3_nt: TGTGCCGGCTGGGGGGGAACGGCGGGGTACGAGCAGTACTTC
clone_size: .; d_call: .; j_call: TRBJ1-1; v_call: TRBV5-1; cdr3_aa: CASSLYRGDRTEAFF; cdr3_nt: TGCGCCAGCAGCTTGTATAGGGGGGATCGCACTGAAGCTTTCTTT
clone_size: .; d_call: .; j_call: TRBJ2-1; v_call: TRBV19; cdr3_aa: CASSIGGNEQFF; cdr3_nt: TGTGCCAGTAGTATAGGGGGGAATGAGCAGTTCTTC
clone_size: once; d_call: .; j_call: TRBJ2-7; v_call: TRBV10-3; cdr3_aa: CAISAVLVGPRSYEQYF; cdr3_nt: TGTGCCATCAGTGCGGTCCTGGTCGGACCCCGCTCCTACGAGCAGTACTTC
clone_size: .; d_call: .; j_call: TRBJ2-1; v_call: TRBV6-1; cdr3_aa: CASSEDAGVRLSTEQFF; cdr3_nt: TGTGCCAGCAGTGAAGATGCCGGGGTCCGTTTGTCTACGGAGCAGTTCTTC
clone_size: .; d_call: TRBD1; j_call: TRBJ1-2; v_call: TRBV5-1; cdr3_aa: CASSLGGRGDRGYTF; cdr3_nt: TGCGCCAGCAGCTTGGGGGGCAGGGGGGATCGTGGCTACACCTTC
clone_size: .; d_call: .; j_call: TRBJ1-6; v_call: TRBV10-2; cdr3_aa: CATRGDGNSPLHF; cdr3_nt: TGCGCCACCCGAGGGGACGGGAATTCACCCCTCCACTTT
clone_size: few; d_call: .; j_call: TRBJ1-2; v_call: TRBV10-3; cdr3_aa: CAISDRPGTNYGYTF; cdr3_nt: TGTGCCATCAGTGACCGTCCCGGGACGAACTATGGCTACACCTTC
clone_size: .; d_call: .; j_call: TRBJ1-6; v_call: TRBV6-5; cdr3_aa: CASSYSQTAYNSPLHF; cdr3_nt: TGTGCCAGCAGTTACTCCCAGACAGCCTATAATTCACCCCTCCACTTT
clone_size: .; d_call: .; j_call: TRBJ2-3; v_call: TRBV18; cdr3_aa: CASSPPWTRGGVGTTDTQYF; cdr3_nt: TGTGCCAGCTCACCACCGTGGACTAGGGGGGGAGTAGGAACCACAGATACGCAGTATTTT
clone_size: .; d_call: TRBD1; j_call: TRBJ2-2; v_call: TRBV7-2; cdr3_aa: CASSRTGDNTGELFF; cdr3_nt: TGTGCCAGCAGCCGGACAGGAGACAACACCGGGGAGCTGTTTTTT
clone_size: .; d_call: .; j_call: TRBJ2-2; v_call: TRBV19; cdr3_aa: CASSNRATNTGELFF; cdr3_nt: TGTGCCAGTAGTAACAGGGCAACGAACACCGGGGAGCTGTTTTTT
clone_size: .; d_call: TRBD1; j_call: TRBJ2-7; v_call: TRBV18; cdr3_aa: CASAHRGAGVYEQYF; cdr3_nt: TGTGCCAGCGCCCACAGGGGGGCAGGAGTCTACGAGCAGTACTTC
clone_size: few; d_call: TRBD1; j_call: TRBJ2-5; v_call: TRBV5-1; cdr3_aa: CASSRPGQGQETQYF; cdr3_nt: TGCGCCAGCAGTCGTCCGGGACAGGGCCAAGAGACCCAGTACTTC
clone_size: .; d_call: .; j_call: TRBJ2-2; v_call: TRBV5-8; cdr3_aa: CASSLVGVNTGELFF; cdr3_nt: TGTGCCAGCAGCTTGGTTGGTGTGAACACCGGGGAGCTGTTTTTT
clone_size: .; d_call: TRBD2; j_call: TRBJ2-1; v_call: TRBV6-1; cdr3_aa: CASSAPGLAGVTQFF; cdr3_nt: TGTGCCAGCAGTGCCCCAGGACTAGCGGGGGTGACACAGTTCTTC
clone_size: .; d_call: .; j_call: TRBJ1-1; v_call: TRBV13; cdr3_aa: CASSLRRSEAFF; cdr3_nt: TGTGCCAGCAGCTTACGGCGGTCTGAAGCTTTCTTT
clone_size: .; d_call: .; j_call: TRBJ2-2; v_call: TRBV5-4; cdr3_aa: CASSFSAGVNTGELFF; cdr3_nt: TGTGCCAGCAGCTTTTCGGCAGGGGTGAACACCGGGGAGCTGTTTTTT
clone_size: .; d_call: .; j_call: TRBJ1-5; v_call: TRBV28; cdr3_aa: CASSLRTGYQPQHF; cdr3_nt: TGTGCCAGCAGTTTACGTACAGGGTATCAGCCCCAGCATTTT
clone_size: .; d_call: .; j_call: TRBJ1-3; v_call: TRBV10-3; cdr3_aa: CAISDGSSGNTIYF; cdr3_nt: TGTGCCATCAGTGACGGCAGCTCTGGAAACACCATATATTTT
clone_size: few; d_call: TRBD1; j_call: TRBJ1-2; v_call: TRBV27; cdr3_aa: CASRTRQGGTNGYTF; cdr3_nt: TGTGCCAGCAGAACAAGACAGGGGGGGACCAATGGCTACACCTTC
clone_size: few; d_call: .; j_call: TRBJ2-3; v_call: TRBV7-3; cdr3_aa: CASSLTPQASTDTQYF; cdr3_nt: TGTGCCAGCAGCTTAACTCCCCAAGCTAGCACAGATACGCAGTATTTT
clone_size: .; d_call: TRBD2; j_call: TRBJ2-1; v_call: TRBV7-3; cdr3_aa: CASSSQGERGRLGEQFF; cdr3_nt: TGTGCCAGCAGCTCGCAAGGGGAGCGGGGGAGATTAGGTGAGCAGTTCTTC
clone_size: .; d_call: .; j_call: TRBJ2-7; v_call: TRBV7-2; cdr3_aa: CASSGGRQSGKLYEQYF; cdr3_nt: TGTGCCAGCAGCGGAGGGCGTCAATCCGGGAAACTCTACGAGCAGTACTTC
clone_size: .; d_call: .; j_call: TRBJ2-3; v_call: TRBV21-1; cdr3_aa: CASSKDGTGDTDTQYF; cdr3_nt: TGTGCCAGCAGCAAAGATGGGACAGGAGACACAGATACGCAGTATTTT
clone_size: medium-sized; d_call: .; j_call: TRBJ1-5; v_call: TRBV18; cdr3_aa: CASSPPGWGDQPQHF; cdr3_nt: TGTGCCAGCTCACCACCGGGATGGGGGGATCAGCCCCAGCATTTT
clone_size: .; d_call: .; j_call: TRBJ1-2; v_call: TRBV2; cdr3_aa: CASTWDGLNYGYTF; cdr3_nt: TGTGCCAGCACCTGGGACGGCCTCAACTATGGCTACACCTTC
clone_size: few; d_call: .; j_call: TRBJ1-2; v_call: TRBV6-5; cdr3_aa: CASSYSTGNGYTF; cdr3_nt: TGTGCCAGCAGTTACTCGACTGGGAATGGCTACACCTTC
clone_size: .; d_call: .; j_call: TRBJ1-2; v_call: TRBV30; cdr3_aa: CAWTLTRLWETVTF; cdr3_nt: TGTGCCTGGACTCTCACACGTCTCTGGGAGACGGTTACCTTC
clone_size: .; d_call: TRBD2; j_call: TRBJ2-1; v_call: TRBV9; cdr3_aa: CASSRTGRTSGGWGEQFF; cdr3_nt: TGTGCCAGCAGCAGGACAGGACGGACTAGCGGGGGTTGGGGTGAGCAGTTCTTC